The 29 T cell receptor beta chains below all came from one sample that was sequenced in a study of shared clonotypes between healthy human individuals. Only in-frame clones appear in the TCRdb table, and some are missing; sequencing was by immunoSEQ multiplex PCR. The sample yields some 1,100,000 clones, 70% to 80% seen once. The specimen sequenced was memory CD4+ T cells from PBMCs. Subset in this sample: CD45RA-negative fraction. Receptor source: a man aged 18 to 30 in good health. Some clones in this sample may be carry-over from other donors' samples.

The gene calls are TRBV27 and TRBJ2-7; a weak D match, TRBD1 (6 bases). The CDR3 runs to 15 residues. Trimming stripped 5 bases from V and 2 bases from J, with 16 bases between. Germline V gene data show CDR1 as MNHEY and CDR2 as SMNVEV (reference sequence). The CDR3 sequence is CASSPRRTEPYEQYF. DNA for the CDR3: TGTGCCAGCAGTCCTCGCCGGACAGAGCCCTACGAGCAGTACTTC.

In regard to this clone: The DNA is left out, because the CDR3 cannot be placed on it with certainty; the CDR3 is given as TCRdb lists it. This chain uses TRBV7-2 with TRBJ1-4. Germline CDR1 SGHTA, CDR2 FQGNSA. The CDR3 spans 15 residues, counting both ends. The CDR3 region is CASSSVDFGNEKLFF.

This clone was observed once. V gene TRBV9 combines with J gene TRBJ1-2, with 8 nucleotides matching TRBD1. J gave up 7 bases and V 1 base, and 6 bases lay outside the gene matches. The CDR3 contains 14 residues. Germline V gene sequence: CDR1 SGDLS, CDR2 YYNGEE. CDR3 sequence reads: CASSVSRGQGGYTF. The CDR3 DNA reads as TGTGCCAGCAGCGTAAGCAGGGGGCAGGGTGGCTACACCTTC.

The rearrangement links TRBV5-6 to TRBJ2-2, with 8 nucleotides matching TRBD2. V trimming: 2 bases; J trimming: 1 base; junction bases outside the gene matches: 1. Germline CDR1 and CDR2: SGHDT and YYEEEE. The CDR3 totals 15 residues. In DNA, the CDR3 is TGTGCCAGCAGCTTTAGCGGGAAGAACACCGGGGAGCTGTTTTTT. Encoded protein: CASSFSGKNTGELFF.

The chain joins TRBV2 to TRBJ2-1; D assignment may be TRBD1 or TRBD2 (6 bases each). The CDR3 totals 12 residues. The germline gives CDR1 SNHLY, CDR2 FYNNEI. V was cut by 6 bases and J by 6 bases, with 9 bases left in between. The CDR3 DNA sequence: TGTGCCAGCAGCAGGGGAGGCAATGAGCAGTTCTTC. Protein sequence: CASSRGGNEQFF.

This chain uses TRBV2 with TRBJ2-1; TRBD2 matches at 9 bases. The germline CDR1 and CDR2 sequences are SNHLY and FYNNEI. The length of the CDR3 is 15 residues. After removal of 5 bases from V and 8 bases from J, the junction contained 10 bases not matched to a gene. CDR3 loop: CASSKGLALGDEQFF. The CDR3 DNA sequence: TGTGCCAGCAGTAAGGGACTAGCTTTGGGCGATGAGCAGTTCTTC.

The V call is TRBV7-9, the J call TRBJ2-1, with 7 positions matching TRBD2. Germline lookup yields CDR1 SEHNR and CDR2 FQNEAQ (reference sequence). Trimming cost V 2 bases and J 8 bases; bases outside gene matches: 6. CDR3 length: 14 amino acids. The CDR3 DNA reads as TGTGCCAGCAGCTTATCCGGGACTACAGATGAGCAGTTCTTC. Its translation is CASSLSGTTDEQFF.

This chain links TRBV11-3 with TRBJ1-1; unclear D gene. CDR1 and CDR2 (germline): SGHNT, YENEEA. V was trimmed by 1 base and J by 0 bases, leaving 6 bases between them. This CDR3 is 14 amino acids long. The CDR3 sequence is CASSLGPMNTEAFF. In nucleotides, the CDR3 is TGTGCCAGCAGCTTAGGTCCGATGAACACTGAAGCTTTCTTT.

The V gene is TRBV7-2, the J gene TRBJ2-7; maybe TRBD2 (5 bases). Trimming removed 1 base at V and 3 bases at J, with 13 bases between. CDR1 SGHTA and CDR2 FQGNSA come from the germline V gene. This CDR3 region has 15 residues. CDR3 residues: CASSLGSGNRYEQYF. Here the CDR3 DNA reads TGTGCCAGCAGCTTAGGTTCGGGGAACCGCTACGAGCAGTACTTC. The entire variable domain, with the rest obtained from reference TRBV7-2 and TRBJ2-7, is as follows: GAGVSQSPSNKVTEKGKDVELRCDPISGHTALYWYRQSLGQGLEFLIYFQGNSAPDKSGLPSDRFSAERTGGSVSTLTIQRTQQEDSAVYLCASSLGSGNRYEQYFGPGTRLTVT.

The gene calls are TRBV27 and TRBJ2-5; D unclear. Germline CDR1 MNHEY, CDR2 SMNVEV (reference sequence). V dropped 6 bases and J dropped 5 bases, with 19 bases sitting between them. CDR3 length equals 15 residues. DNA of the CDR3: TGTGCCAGCAGAGTAGGGATTATCGATGGGGAGACCCAGTACTTC. As protein: CASRVGIIDGETQYF.

The rearrangement uses TRBV7-2 and TRBJ2-3; D may be TRBD1 (6 bases). The CDR3 spans 14 residues. The germline V and J ends were trimmed by 6 bases and 4 bases, with 14 bases remaining between them. Per the germline V gene, CDR1 is SGHTA and CDR2 is FQGNSA. The CDR3 here is CASRMGAASDTQYF. CDR3 nucleotide sequence: TGTGCCAGCAGGATGGGGGCCGCCTCAGATACGCAGTATTTT.

This clone was counted between two and nine times. The V and J genes are TRBV7-9 and TRBJ2-2; D gene uncertain. From germline, CDR1 is SEHNR and CDR2 FQNEAQ (reference sequence). This CDR3 is built from 13 residues. Deletions cut 3 bases from V and 6 bases from J, with 8 bases between. The CDR3 region is CASSFQVSGELFF. CDR3 DNA: TGTGCCAGCAGCTTCCAAGTATCCGGGGAGCTGTTTTTT. Full variable domain (outside the CDR3, taken from reference TRBV7-9 and TRBJ2-2): DTGVSQNPRHKITKRGQNVTFRCDPISEHNRLYWYRQTLGQGPEFLTYFQNEAQLEKSRLLSDRFSAERPKGSFSTLEIQRTEQGDSAMYLCASSFQVSGELFFGEGSRLTVL.

The V call is TRBV6-5, the J call TRBJ2-3; 10 positions match TRBD1. The CDR3 is 15 residues long. The J segment lost 1 base and the V segment lost 5 bases, leaving 3 bases of the junction unmatched. CDR1 and CDR2 from the germline V gene are MNHEY and SVGAGI. The CDR3 spells CASSRQGARTDTQYF. The CDR3 bases are TGTGCCAGCAGTAGACAGGGGGCTCGCACAGATACGCAGTATTTT.

This chain joins TRBV11-2 and TRBJ2-7; 8 bases fit TRBD1. The CDR3 loop spans 16 amino acids. V dropped 6 bases and J dropped 1; count of bases not matched to a gene: 11. Germline assignment: CDR1 SGHAT and CDR2 FQNNGV. The chain's CDR3 is CASSPSGTGRSYEQYF. Here the CDR3 DNA reads TGTGCCAGCAGTCCCTCCGGGACAGGTCGATCCTACGAGCAGTACTTC. The full variable domain, in which reference TRBV11-2 and TRBJ2-7 provide the parts outside the CDR3, is EAGVAQSPRYKIIEKRQSVAFWCNPISGHATLYWYQQILGQGPKLLIQFQNNGVVDDSQLPKDRFSAERLKGVDSTLKIQPAKLEDSAVYLCASSPSGTGRSYEQYFGPGTRLTVT.

V is TRBV7-2 and J is TRBJ1-1; D not resolved. Trimming took off 0 bases at V and 1 base at J, with 6 bases between the two ends. The germline V gene encodes CDR1 SGHTA and CDR2 FQGNSA. The CDR3 spans 14 residues. DNA for the CDR3: TGTGCCAGCAGCTTAGCGTACAGGAACACTGAAGCTTTCTTT. Its protein product is CASSLAYRNTEAFF. Drawing the rest from reference TRBV7-2 and TRBJ1-1, the complete variable domain is GAGVSQSPSNKVTEKGKDVELRCDPISGHTALYWYRQSLGQGLEFLIYFQGNSAPDKSGLPSDRFSAERTGGSVSTLTIQRTQQEDSAVYLCASSLAYRNTEAFFGQGTRLTVV.

V gene TRBV5-1 combines with J gene TRBJ2-3, with 9 bases lining up with TRBD2. Germline values: CDR1 SGHRS, CDR2 YFSETQ. CDR3 length: 16 residues. V lost 0 bases, J lost 4 bases, and 6 bases stayed unmatched. As DNA, the CDR3 is TGCGCCAGCAGCTTGGGGCTTAGCGGGGGTGCAGATACGCAGTATTTT. Translated, it gives CASSLGLSGGADTQYF.

The gene calls are TRBV7-3 and TRBJ1-1; D gene ambiguous. The CDR3 sequence is 14 residues long. Trimming shortened V by 6 bases and J by 5 bases, and 16 bases separated the two germline ends. CDR1 and CDR2 from the germline V gene are SGHTA and FQGTGA. CDR3 region: CASRNGRTGTEAFF. The DNA for the CDR3 is TGTGCCAGCAGGAACGGAAGAACGGGGACTGAAGCTTTCTTT.

About this clone: The sample carries other DNA sequences with the same CDR3. The chain carries TRBV9 and TRBJ1-4, with TRBD1 matching 7 bases. Germline V gene sequence: CDR1 SGDLS, CDR2 YYNGEE. V was pared by 4 bases and J by 4 bases, with 4 bases of the junction left unmatched. CDR3 length equals 14 residues. Here the CDR3 DNA reads TGTGCCAGCAGCCCCCGACAGGGTAATGAAAAACTGTTTTTT. Encoded protein: CASSPRQGNEKLFF.

This clone appeared a single time. This chain uses TRBV27 with TRBJ2-1; no clear D gene. CDR1 is MNHEY, CDR2 SMNVEV, per germline (reference sequence). The V gene lost 6 bases and the J gene lost 4 bases, with 10 bases spanning the gap. The CDR3 has 13 amino acids. The CDR3 sequence: CASRPSGYNEQFF. The CDR3 coding sequence is TGTGCCAGCAGGCCCTCGGGTTACAATGAGCAGTTCTTC.

In its sample, this clone was seen many times. The chain uses TRBV21-1 and TRBJ1-4; the tabulated D call, TRBD1, remains unverified against the DNA. TRBV21-1 is termed a pseudogene. This CDR3 comprises 14 residues. Here the CDR3 reads CASSKGFRGEKLFF. CDR3 bases: TGTGCCAGCAGCAAAGGCTTCAGGGGTGAAAAACTGTTTTTT.

With regard to this clone: This clone may be a read error of a much larger clone one base away. The chain uses TRBV9 and TRBJ2-7; weak D call: TRBD1 (6 bases). The V gene lost 4 bases and the J gene lost 0 bases, with 11 bases spanning the gap. The CDR3 runs 14 residues. Germline V lookup: CDR1 SGDLS, CDR2 YYNGEE. The CDR3 bases are TGTGCCAGCAGCTTCCGGGACAACTCCTACGAGCAGTACTTC. This sequence encodes CASSFRDNSYEQYF.

With regard to this clone: A single base separates this from a much larger clone, so it may be a read error. This sample also contains other DNA sequences that code for the same CDR3. The V and J genes are TRBV11-2 and TRBJ1-2; no firm D call. CDR1 and CDR2 from the germline V gene are SGHAT and FQNNGV. The CDR3 runs to 13 residues. Deletions cut 3 bases from V and 7 bases from J, with 12 bases between. The CDR3 coding sequence is TGTGCCAGCAGCTTGGTTCGGGGAAGTGGCTACACCTTC. This codes for CASSLVRGSGYTF.

The rearrangement joins TRBV6-5 to TRBJ1-2; D is unresolved. The CDR3 totals 14 residues. Germline V CDR1 and CDR2: MNHEY, SVGAGI. The ends were cut back, 5 bases at V and 8 bases at J, with 18 bases in the middle. CDR3 nucleotides: TGTGCCAGCAGTACAAAAACGGTCTATGCGGGCTACACCTTC. It specifies CASSTKTVYAGYTF.

This clone was found a few times. As DNA, the CDR3 is TGTGCCAGCAGCTCCTACTGGTCGAATCAGCCCCAGCATTTT. It translates to CASSSYWSNQPQHF. The chain recombines TRBV5-8 with TRBJ1-5; D unresolved. V gave up 3 bases and J gave up 4 bases, with 11 bases separating them. Germline CDR1 is SGHTS and CDR2 is YDEGEE. CDR3 size: 14 residues.

The chain joins TRBV4-3 to TRBJ2-4; TRBD2 is a possible D gene (6 bases). The CDR3 is 14 residues long. V lost 1 base and J lost 5, with 9 bases in between. Germline lookup yields CDR1 LGHNA and CDR2 YSLEER. The CDR3 sequence is CASSQGLGENIQYF. The CDR3 DNA is TGCGCCAGCAGCCAAGGACTAGGAGAAAACATTCAGTACTTC.

This chain joins TRBV11-2 and TRBJ2-2; tentatively, D is TRBD2 (5 bases). Germline assignment: CDR1 SGHAT and CDR2 FQNNGV. V lost 7 bases and J lost 1, with 16 bases in between. This CDR3 is 16 amino acids long. CDR3: CASISRGRQNTGELFF. CDR3 nucleotides: TGTGCCAGCATTTCTAGAGGGAGACAGAACACCGGGGAGCTGTTTTTT.

J is TRBJ1-4 and V is TRBV18; the D is unclear. This CDR3 spans 14 amino acids. Between the trimmed V and J ends, which lost 3 bases and 7 bases, there was a span of 12 bases. Per germline, CDR1 KGHSH and CDR2 LQKENI. The CDR3 here is CASSPSSSGEKLFF. Written as DNA, the CDR3 is TGTGCCAGCTCACCGTCCAGTTCGGGTGAAAAACTGTTTTTT.

This clone was detected only a few times. The chain employs TRBV4-2 and TRBJ2-5; 8 nucleotides align to TRBD2. The CDR3 covers 18 residues. CDR1 and CDR2 (germline): LGHNA, YNFKEQ. J gave up 13 bases and V 0 bases, and 22 bases lay outside the gene matches. This chain's CDR3 is CASSQDLGGSGTLYRRYF. The CDR3 region has the DNA TGTGCCAGCAGCCAAGACTTGGGGGGTAGCGGGACACTCTACCGGCGGTACTTC.

CDR3 sequence (DNA): TGCGCCAGCAGCTTAGAGCCGGGACTGATCACAGATACGCAGTATTTT. Protein product: CASSLEPGLITDTQYF. The chain has TRBV5-1 and TRBJ2-3; D may be TRBD2 (6 bases). Trimming pared 2 bases from V and 2 bases from J, leaving 15 bases between. Germline values: CDR1 SGHRS, CDR2 YFSETQ. The CDR3 consists of 16 residues.